The present T cell receptor (beta chain) was sequenced within a study of T cells in Graves' hyperthyroidism and ophthalmopathy (dated by TCRdb to the late 2010s). Study-wide context: Peripheral blood was sampled at the time of initial diagnosis, prior to any treatment. The approximately 100 discovery patients were randomly split 7:3 into training and test sets. To identify distinguishing TCR V-J signatures, a discovery cohort of some 99 patients was used, comprising fewer than 45 with Graves' ophthalmopathy and some 60 with stable Graves' hyperthyroidism. Thyroid tissue and blood T-cell repertoires from roughly 6 Graves' hyperthyroidism patients were also compared in the study. After sampling, hyperthyroidism patients received methimazole starting at 30 mg daily, and ophthalmopathy patients received high-dose intravenous methylprednisolone. According to the paper, TCR Vbeta CDR3 sequencing was carried out on 135 peripheral blood samples, which came from around 43 ophthalmopathy, under 80 hyperthyroidism and roughly 17 progressor patients. An independent validation cohort of fewer than 20 hyperthyroidism patients and 17 patients who later progressed to ophthalmopathy tested prospective prediction of ophthalmopathy. What the study reported, not specific to this receptor: No statistical method was used to set the sample size in advance, and investigators knew the group allocation. A model built on a 13 V-J signature distinguished ophthalmopathy from stable hyperthyroidism, reaching about 88% sensitivity and around 81% specificity in cross-validation and 80%/75% in testing. Most expanded thyroid clonotypes (frequency above 0.001) were also detected in blood, a finding suggesting that blood repertoires may reflect thyroid immune responses. In validation, progression to ophthalmopathy was predicted by the model with 70.59% sensitivity and 72% to 80% specificity, a median of 6.5 months before onset.

The TCR beta CDR3 regions were amplified from the RNA transcripts. A first-round RT-PCR of the TCR CDR3 used the HTBI primer set with the Qiagen OneStep RT-PCR kit. Libraries were constructed in a second round of multiplex PCR, after which size selection and purification were carried out. The libraries were sequenced on an Illumina HiSeq2000 using paired-end 100 bp reads. Regarding the original processing steps: SOAPnuke was used to process the raw data, with reads discarded if the reads contained adapters or uncalled bases, had a mean Phred below 15, or lacked an exact constant-primer or identifier match. High-quality paired reads were merged using COPE v1.2.5, and each unique nucleotide sequence was defined as a clonotype. MiTCR v1.1 was used to align the clonotypes against IMGT TRBV, TRBD and TRBJ reference segments. The analysis included only V-J combinations with a frequency above 0.0001, which together covered more than 98% of the repertoires. A TCS score was defined as the ratio between F50 (clonal expansion) and ExV (chaos), using BLOSUM62-based TCRdist between CDR3 peptides within each V-J. Welch's t-statistics and random forest reduced 514 V-J features to 13, which were used in a naive Bayes classifier (R e1071). TCRdb's own reprocessing of the public reads used fastp at Q25 and MiXCR and kept productive beta chains. Each CDR3 protein gets just one entry, which takes the most common genes and DNA from the rows behind it. The V and J calls were determined by TCRdb, not by the authors. Here the sample has 390,000 or so distinct CDR3 sequences; over 12% occur a single time. Under 15% of the sample comes from the top ten.

Ophthalmopathy patients had moderately to severely active disease, Clinical Activity Score of at least 3, NOSPECS grade of at least 4, and duration under 3 months. Any patient with an uncontrolled infection, another autoimmune disease, pregnancy or lactation was excluded. Diagnoses were based on clinical symptoms, serum thyroxine and TRAb, thyroid ultrasound and orbital computed tomography. PBMCs were isolated from about 10 ml of fresh peripheral blood by Ficoll-Paque density gradient centrifugation. Trizol reagent was used to extract total RNA, and RNA quality was then checked on an Agilent 2100 Bioanalyzer. Including the terminal cysteine and phenylalanine, the CDR3 comprises 14 residues. The entry retains the CDR3 DNA only, 42 bases that are in frame from base 1. The junction shows trimming of 5 bases on V and 3 bases on J, plus 11 bases between the germline ends. CDR1 and CDR2 (KGHSH, LQKENI) derive from the germline V gene.

In this sample, this clonotype turned up many times. Which antigen it targets is not known. No much larger clone is present one base from it, and per-base qualities are unavailable. The rearranged chain carries TRBV18 and TRBJ2-1, with no D gene named confidently. Material: blood. The source of this sequence is a man between 18 and 35 years old with Graves' ophthalmopathy. The CDR3 protein: CASSSPGIYNEQFF. The nucleotides are TGTGCCAGCTCATCGCCCGGAATCTACAATGAGCAGTTCTTC.